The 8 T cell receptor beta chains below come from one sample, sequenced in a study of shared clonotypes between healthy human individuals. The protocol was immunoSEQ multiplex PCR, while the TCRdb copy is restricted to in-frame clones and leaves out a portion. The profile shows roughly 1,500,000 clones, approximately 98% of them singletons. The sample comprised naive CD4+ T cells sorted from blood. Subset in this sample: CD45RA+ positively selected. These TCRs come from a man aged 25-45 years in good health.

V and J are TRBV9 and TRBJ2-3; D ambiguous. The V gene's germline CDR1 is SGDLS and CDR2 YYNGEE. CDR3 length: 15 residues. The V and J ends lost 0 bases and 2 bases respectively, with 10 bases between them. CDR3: CASSVEVGNTDTQYF. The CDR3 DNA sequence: TGTGCCAGCAGCGTAGAAGTGGGAAACACAGATACGCAGTATTTT. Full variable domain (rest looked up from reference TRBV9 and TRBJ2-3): DSGVTQTPKHLITATGQRVTLRCSPRSGDLSVYWYQQSLDQGLQFLIQYYNGEERAKGNILERFSAQQFPDLHSELNLSSLELGDSALYFCASSVEVGNTDTQYFGPGTRLTVL.

This chain's CDR3 is CASSEAWRIANQPQHF. The CDR3 DNA is TGTGCCAGCAGTGAAGCGTGGAGGATAGCAAATCAGCCCCAGCATTTT. The chain is built from TRBV6-1 and TRBJ1-5, with D unclear. V lost 0 bases to trimming and J lost 4 bases, with 13 bases between them. Germline assignment: CDR1 MNHNS and CDR2 SASEGT. The CDR3 length is 16 residues.

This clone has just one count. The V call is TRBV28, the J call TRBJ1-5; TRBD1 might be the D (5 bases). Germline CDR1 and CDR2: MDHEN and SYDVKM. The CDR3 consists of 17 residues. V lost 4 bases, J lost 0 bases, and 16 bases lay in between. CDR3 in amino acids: CASSSRDPPYSNQPQHF. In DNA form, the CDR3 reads TGTGCCAGCAGTTCCCGGGACCCACCTTATAGCAATCAGCCCCAGCATTTT.

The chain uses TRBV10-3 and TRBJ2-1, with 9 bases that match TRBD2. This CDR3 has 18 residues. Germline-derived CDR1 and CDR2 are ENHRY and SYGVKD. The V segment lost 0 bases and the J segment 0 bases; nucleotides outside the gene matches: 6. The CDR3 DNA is TGTGCCATCAGTGAGTCGATTCGTAGCGGGAGCTCCTACAATGAGCAGTTCTTC. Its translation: CAISESIRSGSSYNEQFF.

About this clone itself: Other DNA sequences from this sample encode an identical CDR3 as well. CDR3 loop: CASSGGETQYF. The CDR3 bases are TGTGCCAGCAGTGGAGGAGAGACCCAGTACTTC. The rearrangement joins TRBV2 to TRBJ2-5; D call uncertain. V was cut by 4 bases and J by 4 bases, with 4 bases left in between. This CDR3 is built from 11 residues. The germline CDR1 and CDR2 sequences are SNHLY and FYNNEI.

CDR3 coding DNA: TGTGCCAGCAGCTTATTTCGGCTGCGACTAGCGGTGGACAATGAGCAGTTCTTC. It translates to CASSLFRLRLAVDNEQFF. This rearrangement joins TRBV7-9 to TRBJ2-1; 9 nucleotides agree with TRBD2. The CDR3 spans 18 residues. CDR1 is SEHNR, CDR2 FQNEAQ, per germline (reference sequence). Trimming cost V 2 bases and J 5 bases; bases outside gene matches: 13.

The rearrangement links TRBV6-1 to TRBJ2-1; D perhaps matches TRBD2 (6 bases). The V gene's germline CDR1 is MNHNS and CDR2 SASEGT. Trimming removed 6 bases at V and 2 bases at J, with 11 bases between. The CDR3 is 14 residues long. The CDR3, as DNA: TGTGCCAGCAGGTTTAGCGGAACCTACAATGAGCAGTTCTTC. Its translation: CASRFSGTYNEQFF.

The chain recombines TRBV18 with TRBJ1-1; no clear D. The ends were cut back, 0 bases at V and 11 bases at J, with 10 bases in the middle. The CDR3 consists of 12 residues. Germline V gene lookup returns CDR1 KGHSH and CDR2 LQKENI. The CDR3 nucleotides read TGTGCCAGCTCACCACCGGTGGGTGACGCTTTCTTT. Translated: CASSPPVGDAFF.